The clone carrying this T cell receptor (beta chain) appeared many times. Its cognate antigen is unknown. These data belong to a study of T cell repertoires in cytomegalovirus infection. Study at large: From public TCR beta signatures came an indication of both CMV infection and matching HLA type.

V shed 6 bases, J shed 6 bases, and the junction held 5 bases outside the gene matches. The CDR3 is made up of 13 amino acids. Germline-derived CDR1 and CDR2 are SGHTA and FQGNSA. One entry per CDR3 protein results from TCRdb running MiXCR on the reads. This sample has a few hundred thousand distinct CDR3 sequences; about an eighth occur once, and the top ten carry roughly 8.7%. Study results and caveats: Pooled public TCR beta family frequency picked out CMV carriers with the relevant HLA. The response measured ex vivo was dominated by TCR beta clonotypes (HLA-C-restricted and CMV-specific).

The V call is TRBV7-2, the J call TRBJ1-1; TRBD1 matches at 9 bases. The material sequenced was PBMCs. The clonotype originates from a human donor in good health (CMV status not recorded). Some clones in this sample may be carry-over from other donors' samples. The CDR3 is CASSRQGDAEAFF. The DNA of the CDR3 is TGTGCCAGCAGTCGACAGGGGGACGCTGAAGCTTTCTTT.